This entry features one TCR beta chain sequence. The data were taken from a study of identifying expanded T cells in peripheral blood. CDR1 LNHDA and CDR2 SQIVND come from the germline V gene (reference sequence). The CDR3 covers 14 residues. With 5 bases clipped from V and 2 bases from J, the junction kept 2 bases outside the gene matches. The assay was immunoSEQ multiplex PCR, and TCRdb's table has in-frame clones only and misses some. There are 120,000 or so clones in the sample; roughly 80% occur only once, and approximately 3% lies in the top ten. Sequencing input: blood. The clonotype originates from a person aged 18 to 75 in good health. The J gene is TRBJ1-2, the V gene TRBV19; 10 positions agree with TRBD1. CDR3 amino acids: CASSRQGANYGYTF. The CDR3 DNA is TGTGCCAGTAGTCGACAGGGGGCAAACTATGGCTACACCTTC.